Listed below are T cell receptor beta chains from one sample, sequenced in a study of PD-1 blockade in classical Hodgkin lymphoma. TCRdb's table, derived via immunoSEQ multiplex PCR, lists solely in-frame clones and lacks some. The sample has about 86,000 clones; around 90% are singletons. Sequenced here: peripheral blood mononuclear cells (PBMCs), sampled at baseline. Receptor source: a human donor with classical Hodgkin lymphoma. Each CDR3 is given with its conserved first and last residue. A D gene is named only where the DNA matches it firmly. Size is stated for part of the rows, as once, few or many counts, or as a class when the clone is expanded.

clone_size	d_call	v_call	j_call	cdr3_nt	cdr3_aa
once	NA	TRBV30	TRBJ2-2	TGTGCCTGGAAACCCAACACCGGGGAGCTGTTTTTT	CAWKPNTGELFF
NA	TRBD1	TRBV4-2	TRBJ1-1	TGTGCCAGCAGCCAAAAAGGGGGCGGTATTATTGAAGCTTTCTTT	CASSQKGGGIIEAFF
NA	TRBD1	TRBV7-9	TRBJ2-7	TGTGCCAGCAGCTTGGACAGGGGCGAGCAGTACTTC	CASSLDRGEQYF
NA	TRBD2	TRBV7-9	TRBJ2-5	TGTGCCAGCAGCCAAATACTAGCGGAGACCCAGTACTTC	CASSQILAETQYF
NA	NA	TRBV6-5	TRBJ1-1	TGTGCCACTAGACAGAACACTGAAGCTTTCTTT	CATRQNTEAFF
NA	TRBD1	TRBV7-9	TRBJ1-2	TGTGCCAGCAGCTTAGCCAACGACAGGGGACATGGCTACACCTTC	CASSLANDRGHGYTF
NA	NA	TRBV18	TRBJ1-1	TGTGCCAGCTCACCACCGCGTTCCAATTGGAACACTGAAGCTTTCTTT	CASSPPRSNWNTEAFF
NA	NA	TRBV6-6	TRBJ2-7	TGTGCCAGCAGTTACTCGATTGCAGGGAAATCCTACGAGCAGTACTTC	CASSYSIAGKSYEQYF
NA	TRBD2	TRBV5-1	TRBJ2-7	TGCGCCAGCAGCCTGACTAGCGGGGACTCCTACGAGCAGTACTTC	CASSLTSGDSYEQYF
NA	TRBD1	TRBV5-1	TRBJ1-3	TGCGCCAGCAGCTTGGGACAGGGCGGTGGAAACACCATATATTTT	CASSLGQGGGNTIYF
NA	NA	TRBV5-4	TRBJ2-2	TGTGCCAGCAGCTCCCTTACCGGGGAGCTGTTTTTT	CASSSLTGELFF
NA	TRBD1	TRBV4-3	TRBJ1-2	TGCGCCAGCAGCCAAGAGATACAGGGGACCTACACCTTC	CASSQEIQGTYTF
NA	NA	TRBV7-9	TRBJ1-4	TGTGCCAGCAGCTTGACAACTAATGAAAAACTGTTTTTT	CASSLTTNEKLFF
NA	NA	TRBV7-9	TRBJ2-1	TGTGCCAGCAGCGCCACCCGGGACGGGTACAATGAGCAGTTCTTC	CASSATRDGYNEQFF
NA	TRBD2	TRBV28	TRBJ2-7	TGTGCCAGCAGTTTCAGTAGGACTAGTCAAACTTACGAGCAGTACTTC	CASSFSRTSQTYEQYF
NA	TRBD2	TRBV2	TRBJ2-1	TGTGCCAGTAGGATAAGCGGGAGCCAAGCCAATGAGCAGTTCTTC	CASRISGSQANEQFF
NA	NA	TRBV6-6	TRBJ2-1	TGTGCCAGCAGGAAGATAGATTACAATGAGCAGTTCTTC	CASRKIDYNEQFF
NA	NA	TRBV5-5	TRBJ1-1	TGTGCCAGCAGCTTGGAACAGGGAGGGACTGAAGCTTTCTTT	CASSLEQGGTEAFF
NA	NA	TRBV5-6	TRBJ1-5	TGTGCCAGCAGCTTATCATCGTCTTGGAGCAATCAGCCCCAGCATTTT	CASSLSSSWSNQPQHF
NA	NA	TRBV5-8	TRBJ2-7	TGTGCCAGCCCACCCCCTACACCCTACGAGCAGTACTTC	CASPPPTPYEQYF
NA	NA	TRBV6-1	TRBJ2-3	TGTGCCAGCAGTGAAGCGCGGTTAAGGGAAGATACGCAGTATTTT	CASSEARLREDTQYF
NA	NA	TRBV7-8	TRBJ2-7	TGTGCCAGCACCCGCCCCAGTTCCTACGAGCAGTACTTC	CASTRPSSYEQYF
once	TRBD1	TRBV6-5	TRBJ1-2	TGTGCCAGCAGTCCGTCCGGGACAGGGGTTTATGGCTACACCTTC	CASSPSGTGVYGYTF
NA	TRBD1	TRBV27	TRBJ2-1	TGTGCCAGCAGTTTTCACGGGACAGAACCACACAATGAGCAGTTCTTC	CASSFHGTEPHNEQFF
NA	TRBD1	TRBV5-1	TRBJ1-1	TGCGCCAGCAGCTTGGGACAGGGGGGAACCGACACTGAAGCTTTCTTT	CASSLGQGGTDTEAFF
NA	TRBD1	TRBV10-2	TRBJ1-2	TGCGCCAGCAGCCCAAGTAATCCGGGACAGGGTATGAATGGCTACACCTTC	CASSPSNPGQGMNGYTF
NA	NA	TRBV2	TRBJ1-2	TGTGCCAGCAGTTTAATCCCCGCTAACTATGGCTACACCTTC	CASSLIPANYGYTF
once	TRBD2	TRBV9	TRBJ2-3	TGTGCCAGCAGCGTAGCGGCTAGCGGGAGGCACTCACCGGAGGGGCAGTATTTT	CASSVAASGRHSPEGQYF
NA	NA	TRBV6-1	TRBJ2-7	TGTGCCAGCAGTCCCATAGGGCGCTACGAGCAGTACTTC	CASSPIGRYEQYF
NA	TRBD2	TRBV12-5	TRBJ2-1	TGTGCTAGTGGTTTGGTATTATTAGGACTAGCGGGAGGAAGGTCCTACAATGAGCAGTTCTTC	CASGLVLLGLAGGRSYNEQFF
NA	TRBD2	TRBV4-2	TRBJ2-7	TGTGCCAGCAGCCAAGATGTATCGCGGGAGATCTACGAGCAGTACTTC	CASSQDVSREIYEQYF
NA	NA	TRBV2	TRBJ2-7	TGTGCCAGCAGTGCATCGTCGCGGAGCGAGCAGTACTTC	CASSASSRSEQYF
NA	TRBD1	TRBV12-5	TRBJ2-7	TGTGCTAGTGGTCCCACACCGACAGGGGGCTCCTACGAGCAGTACTTC	CASGPTPTGGSYEQYF
NA	NA	TRBV7-2	TRBJ2-7	TGTGCCAGCAGCTTACAGGAGAAGTTCTACGAGCAGTACTTC	CASSLQEKFYEQYF
NA	NA	TRBV5-1	TRBJ1-1	TGCGCCAGCAGCCCTACTGGCAGGGCGAACACTGAAGCTTTCTTT	CASSPTGRANTEAFF
NA	NA	TRBV19	TRBJ1-4	TGTGCCAGTAGTATCGCGGGAATGGCTAATGAAAAACTGTTTTTT	CASSIAGMANEKLFF
NA	TRBD1	TRBV5-1	TRBJ1-1	TGCGCCAGCAGCTCCACACAGGGGTCGAGCACTGAAGCTTTCTTT	CASSSTQGSSTEAFF
NA	NA	TRBV5-6	TRBJ1-1	TGTGCCAGCAGCTTATGGGGGGGCGACACTGAAGCTTTCTTT	CASSLWGGDTEAFF
NA	NA	TRBV11-2	TRBJ1-3	TGTGCCAGCAGCCTATTGGGTCCTGGAAACACCATATATTTT	CASSLLGPGNTIYF
NA	TRBD2	TRBV19	TRBJ2-1	TGTGCCAGTAGCCCTTTTGCTAGCGGGAGGGCCAATGACTACAATGAGCAGTTCTTC	CASSPFASGRANDYNEQFF
NA	TRBD1	TRBV4-2	TRBJ2-5	TGTGCCAGCAGCGCACGGGACAGGGATGAGACCCAGTACTTC	CASSARDRDETQYF